This T cell receptor beta chain was identified in a study of control samples from healthy donors and cancer patients (dated by TCRdb to 2018 to 2020). Libraries came from the immunoSEQ multiplex PCR assay. The immuneACCESS repertoire file appears here via TCRdb, limited to in-frame rearrangements. These files lack a portion of the clones; in checked studies, under half of the deficit traces to unresolved V genes, and the cause of the others is not known. This sample comprises under 30,000 clones, roughly 85% of them detected only once. 6.5% to 8% of the sample is in the top ten clones. A note on this clone: The specificity of this receptor is unknown. Base qualities are not at hand, and no much larger clone is one base apart.

The specimen sequenced was PBMCs. This TCR derives from a woman in her sixties or seventies with head and neck cancer.

The nucleotides read TGTGCCAGCCGGGACATCGCCCGTAGGGAGCAGTACTTC. The encoded protein is CASRDIARREQYF. The rearrangement combines TRBV11-3 with TRBJ2-7; a tentative D match to TRBD1 spans 6 bases. V is pared back by 8 bases and J by 7 bases, with 18 bases lying between the germline termini. Taken from cysteine to phenylalanine, the CDR3 has 13 residues. Only the CDR3 DNA is retained, 39 bases long and in frame from the first base. Reading the germline V gene gives CDR1 SGHNT and CDR2 YENEEA.